There are a few counts of the clone carrying this TCR beta chain. The ends were cut back, 4 bases at V and 3 bases at J, with 10 bases in the middle. The CDR3 is 13 amino acids. Germline values: CDR1 SNHLY, CDR2 FYNNEI. This record belongs to a study of control samples from healthy donors and cancer patients. Method: immunoSEQ multiplex PCR; TCRdb's copy keeps in-frame clones and lacks some. The sample records roughly 120,000 clones, more than 75% being singletons. Specimen: blood. The clonotype originates from a woman aged 70-85 years in good health. The rearrangement links TRBV2 to TRBJ2-7, with a tentative D call TRBD2 (5 bases). The CDR3 is CASSGHGIYEQYF. The CDR3 DNA is TGTGCCAGCAGTGGCCACGGGATCTACGAGCAGTACTTC.